The sequence of this T cell receptor beta chain was determined in a study of T cell changes during pregnancy in multiple sclerosis. Trimming at V came to 1 base and at J to 3 bases, leaving 2 bases not matched to a gene. Germline V CDR1 and CDR2: SGHTA, FQGTGA. This CDR3 is built from 16 residues. The assay was immunoSEQ multiplex PCR, and TCRdb's table has in-frame clones only and misses some. Among fewer than 75,000 clones listed, more than 85% were seen once. This chain uses TRBV7-3 with TRBJ2-7; TRBD2 aligns across 14 bases. The origin of this receptor is a female donor with multiple sclerosis, enrolled in a pregnancy study. This material consisted of peripheral blood, taken in the first trimester of pregnancy. This chain's CDR3 is CASSLSGTSGSYEQYF. As DNA, the CDR3 is TGTGCCAGCAGCTTAAGTGGGACTAGCGGGAGCTACGAGCAGTACTTC.